This TCR beta chain was sequenced in a study of blood T cell repertoires in COVID-19. Background on the study: Researchers got acute and convalescent COVID-19 samples from the United States, Italy and Spain. T cells, B-cell-depleted T cells, or PBMCs provided the cDNA or gDNA that served as material.

Germline V gene data show CDR1 as WSHSY and CDR2 as SAAADI. This CDR3 is 14 amino acids long. The V gene end was trimmed by 4 bases and the J gene end by 4 bases; junction bases not matched to a gene: 2. TCRdb keeps only in-frame clones here, not all; method: immunoSEQ multiplex PCR. The table lists roughly 250,000 clones, approximately 79% of them singletons. A few counts support this clone. The chain couples TRBV10-2 to TRBJ1-2, with TRBD1 identical over 11 bases. This receptor was taken from a woman aged 40 to 49 with active or convalescent COVID-19. The sample taken for sequencing was peripheral blood. The CDR3 reads CASSGTGGAYGYTF. Here the CDR3 DNA reads TGCGCCAGCAGTGGGACAGGGGGCGCCTATGGCTACACCTTC.